These T cell receptor beta chains were read from a single sample in a study of human T cells and chemical hapten exposure. In TCRdb, the RACE reads were re-called with MiXCR into one record per CDR3 protein. The data hold about 34,000 distinct CDR3 sequences, with around 5.5% observed a single time. What was sequenced was whole blood. The receptors originated from a human donor in good health. Some clones in this sample may be carry-over from other donors' samples. CDR3s include the opening cysteine and the closing phenylalanine or tryptophan. The D gene is left open where the match is weak. Not all rows give a size; the values are once, few, many and, for expanded clones, a class.

V	size	J	D	CDR3	DNA
TRBV5-1	few	TRBJ2-7	TRBD1	CASSPGQGVTYEQYF	TGCGCCAGCAGCCCTGGACAGGGGGTTACCTACGAGCAGTACTTC
TRBV7-2	many	TRBJ1-1	NA	CASSPQMNTEAFF	TGTGCCAGCAGCCCTCAGATGAACACTGAAGCTTTCTTT
TRBV11-2	many	TRBJ1-6	TRBD1	CASSLETGGGNSPLHF	TGTGCCAGCAGCTTAGAGACAGGGGGGGGTAATTCACCCCTCCACTTT
TRBV27	many	TRBJ2-7	NA	CASSPLRGGSYEQYF	TGTGCCAGCAGTCCCCTTCGAGGGGGCTCCTACGAGCAGTACTTC
TRBV21-1	NA	TRBJ2-7	NA	CASSKSRHVTYEQYF	TGTGCCAGCAGCAAATCCCGACATGTCACTTACGAGCAGTACTTC
TRBV10-3	many	TRBJ2-6	NA	CAISASRGGSGANVLTF	TGTGCCATCAGTGCCTCCAGGGGGGGCTCTGGGGCCAACGTCCTGACTTTC
TRBV7-2	few	TRBJ2-3	TRBD2	CASSVAAGEGTDTQYF	TGTGCCAGCAGCGTCGCAGCGGGAGAGGGCACAGATACGCAGTATTTT
TRBV7-9	many	TRBJ1-2	TRBD1	CASSSQGAGGYTF	TGTGCCAGCAGCTCCCAGGGGGCAGGTGGCTACACCTTC
TRBV5-1	few	TRBJ2-5	TRBD1	CASSKGQGRETQYF	TGCGCCAGCAGCAAAGGACAGGGTCGGGAGACCCAGTACTTC
TRBV6-6	many	TRBJ2-5	NA	CASSYEREMQTQYF	TGTGCCAGCAGTTACGAACGGGAGATGCAGACCCAGTACTTC
TRBV15	many	TRBJ1-5	NA	CATSRPNQPQHF	TGTGCCACCAGCAGACCTAATCAGCCCCAGCATTTT
TRBV11-2	many	TRBJ1-1	NA	CASSVGTGIYYTEAFF	TGTGCCAGCAGCGTCGGTACAGGGATATACTACACTGAAGCTTTCTTT
TRBV5-5	many	TRBJ2-2	TRBD1	CASSYGQGTNTGELFF	TGTGCCAGCAGCTACGGACAGGGAACGAACACCGGGGAGCTGTTTTTT
TRBV30	many	TRBJ1-5	NA	CAWSVPAGTQHF	TGTGCCTGGAGTGTCCCGGCCGGAACCCAGCATTTT
TRBV28	many	TRBJ2-1	TRBD2	CASRSSGRGDEQFF	TGTGCCAGCCGCTCTAGCGGGAGGGGAGATGAGCAGTTCTTC
TRBV2	many	TRBJ1-1	NA	CASKLQGMNTEAFF	TGTGCCAGCAAACTCCAGGGAATGAACACTGAAGCTTTCTTT
TRBV28	few	TRBJ1-1	NA	CASSSRTGGKTEAFF	TGTGCCAGCAGTTCGAGGACGGGGGGTAAAACTGAAGCTTTCTTT